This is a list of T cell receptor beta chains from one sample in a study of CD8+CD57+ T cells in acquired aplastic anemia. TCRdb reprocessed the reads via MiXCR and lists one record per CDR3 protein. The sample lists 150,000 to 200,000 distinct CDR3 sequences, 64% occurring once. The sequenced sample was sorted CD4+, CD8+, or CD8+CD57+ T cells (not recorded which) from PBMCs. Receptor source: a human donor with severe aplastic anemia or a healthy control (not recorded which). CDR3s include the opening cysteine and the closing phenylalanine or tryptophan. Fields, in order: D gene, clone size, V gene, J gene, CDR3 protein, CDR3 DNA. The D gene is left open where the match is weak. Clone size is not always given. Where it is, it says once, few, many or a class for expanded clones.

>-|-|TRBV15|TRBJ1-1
CATSREWGGTGNTEAFF
TGTGCCACCAGCAGAGAGTGGGGAGGGACGGGAAACACTGAAGCTTTCTTT
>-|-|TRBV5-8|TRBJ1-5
CASRGGQLNQPQHF
TGTGCCAGCAGGGGGGGGCAGTTAAATCAGCCCCAGCATTTT
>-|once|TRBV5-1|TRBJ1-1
CASSRAPNTEAFF
TGTGCCAGCAGCCGGGCCCCGAACACTGAAGCTTTCTTT
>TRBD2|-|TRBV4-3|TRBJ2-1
CASSQVVSGGADEQFF
TGCGCCAGCAGCCAAGTCGTCAGCGGGGGGGCCGATGAGCAGTTCTTC
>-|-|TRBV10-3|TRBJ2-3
CAIGSGITDTQYF
TGTGCCATCGGGAGCGGAATCACAGATACGCAGTATTTT
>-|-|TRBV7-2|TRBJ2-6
CASSLGRRGANVLTF
TGTGCCAGCAGCTTAGGACGAAGGGGGGCCAACGTCCTGACTTTC
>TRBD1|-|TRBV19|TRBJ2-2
CAKGQGMGGELFF
TGTGCCAAGGGACAGGGTATGGGCGGGGAGCTGTTTTTT
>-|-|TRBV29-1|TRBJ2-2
CSVVGVSNTGELFF
TGCAGCGTTGTGGGGGTATCGAACACCGGGGAGCTGTTTTTT
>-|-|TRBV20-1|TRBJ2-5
CSATTSLGQETQYF
TGCAGTGCGACGACTAGTTTGGGTCAAGAGACCCAGTACTTC
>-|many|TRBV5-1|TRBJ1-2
CASSSVAASLRNSNYGYTF
TGCGCCAGCAGCTCTGTTGCGGCTTCTTTAAGGAACTCTAACTATGGCTACACCTTC
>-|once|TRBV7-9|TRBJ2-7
CASSQDERTNYEQYF
TGCGCCAGCAGCCAAGATGAGAGGACTAACTACGAGCAGTACTTC
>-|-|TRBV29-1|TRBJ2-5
CSVGRAVQETQYF
TGCAGCGTGGGGCGGGCAGTTCAAGAGACCCAGTACTTC
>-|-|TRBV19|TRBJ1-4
CASSIDLSGKLFF
TGTGCCAGTAGTATAGATCTATCCGGAAAACTGTTTTTT
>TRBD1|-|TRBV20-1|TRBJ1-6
CSASDRGGNSPLHF
TGCAGTGCTTCTGACAGGGGTGGTAATTCACCCCTCCACTTT
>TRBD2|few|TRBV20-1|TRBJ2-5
CSASRRGTSGGAETQYF
TGCAGTGCTTCTCGTCGCGGGACTAGCGGGGGGGCGGAGACCCAGTACTTC
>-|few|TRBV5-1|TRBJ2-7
CASSLEGSEQYF
TGCGCCAGCAGCTTGGAGGGTTCCGAGCAGTACTTC
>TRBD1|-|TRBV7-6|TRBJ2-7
CASSLENIWGQGIEQYF
TGTGCCAGCAGCTTAGAAAATATTTGGGGACAGGGGATCGAGCAGTACTTC
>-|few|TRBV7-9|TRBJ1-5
CASSLDGGSNQPQHF
TGTGCCAGCAGCTTAGACGGAGGGAGCAATCAGCCCCAGCATTTT
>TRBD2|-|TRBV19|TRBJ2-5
CASSFVAGGRQTQYF
TGTGCCAGTAGTTTCGTAGCGGGAGGGCGACAGACCCAGTACTTC
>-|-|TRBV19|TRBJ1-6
CASSIAAGSDPLHF
TGTGCCAGTAGTATAGCGGCAGGGTCCGATCCCCTCCACTTT
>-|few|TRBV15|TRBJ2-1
CATSRESGNEQFF
TGTGCCACCAGCAGAGAGTCAGGCAATGAGCAGTTCTTC
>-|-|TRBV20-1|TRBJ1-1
CSPGVSVNTEAFF
TGCAGTCCAGGGGTTTCAGTGAACACTGAAGCTTTCTTT
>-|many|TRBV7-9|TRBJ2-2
CASSLVSGELFF
TGTGCCAGCAGCTTGGTCTCCGGGGAGCTGTTTTTT
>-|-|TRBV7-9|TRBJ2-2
CASSLDSPVYFCASSQYTGELFF
-
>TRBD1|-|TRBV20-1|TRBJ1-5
CSATRDRGLGQPQHF
TGCAGTGCTACCCGTGACAGGGGGCTTGGTCAGCCCCAGCATTTT
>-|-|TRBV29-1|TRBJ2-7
CSASEYRTSSYEQYF
TGCAGTGCTAGCGAATACCGCACCTCATCCTACGAGCAGTACTTC
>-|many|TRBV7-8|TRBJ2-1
CASSTRDKVLHNEQFF
TGTGCCAGCAGCACCCGGGACAAAGTTCTCCACAATGAGCAGTTCTTC
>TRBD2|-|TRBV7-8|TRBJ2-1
CASSWAGAYNEQFF
TGTGCCAGCAGCTGGGCGGGAGCCTACAATGAGCAGTTCTTC
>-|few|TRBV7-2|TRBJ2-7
CASSLGGQGRYEQYF
TGTGCCAGCAGCTTAGGCGGGCAGGGAAGGTACGAGCAGTACTTC
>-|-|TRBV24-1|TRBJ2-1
CATSDRLTGGINEQFF
TGTGCCACCAGTGACCGACTAACGGGGGGCATCAATGAGCAGTTCTTC
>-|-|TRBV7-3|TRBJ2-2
CASSQDKGVWDTGELFF
TGCGCCAGCAGCCAAGATAAAGGGGTGTGGGACACCGGGGAGCTGTTTTTT
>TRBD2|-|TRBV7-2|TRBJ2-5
CAGSPTLTSVQETQYF
TGTGCCGGCAGCCCGACGCTAACTAGCGTTCAAGAGACCCAGTACTTC
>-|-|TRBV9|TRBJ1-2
CASSTGTNYGYTF
TGTGCCAGCAGCACCGGTACAAACTATGGCTACACCTTC
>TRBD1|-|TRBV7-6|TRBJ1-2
CASSSLTGDYGYPF
TGTGCCAGCAGCTCCCTCACAGGGGACTATGGCTACCCCTTC
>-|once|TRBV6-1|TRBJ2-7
CASSEYLVRSYEQYF
TGTGCCAGCAGTGAATATTTGGTCAGGTCCTACGAGCAGTACTTC
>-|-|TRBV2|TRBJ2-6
CASSSRDGATGANVLTF
TGTGCCAGCAGCTCCCGGGACGGAGCGACTGGGGCCAACGTCCTGACTTTC
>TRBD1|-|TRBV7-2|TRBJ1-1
CASSLVGPGTGVEAFF
TGTGCCAGCAGCTTAGTCGGCCCCGGGACAGGGGTTGAAGCTTTCTTT
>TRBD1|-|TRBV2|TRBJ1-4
CASQTGSQEKLFF
TGTGCCAGTCAGACAGGGTCTCAGGAAAAACTGTTTTTT
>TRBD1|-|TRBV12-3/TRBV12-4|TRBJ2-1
CASSRLSGQGLNEQFF
TGTGCCAGCAGCCGGCTATCGGGACAGGGTCTAAATGAGCAGTTCTTC
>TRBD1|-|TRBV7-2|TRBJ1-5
CASSLAGTGRGQPQHF
TGTGCCAGCAGCTTAGCAGGGACAGGGAGGGGGCAGCCCCAGCATTTT
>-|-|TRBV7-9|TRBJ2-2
CASSFREVGELFF
TGTGCCAGCAGCTTCAGGGAGGTCGGGGAGCTGTTTTTT
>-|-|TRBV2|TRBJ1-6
CASSRGMPLHF
TGTGCCAGCAGCCGCGGAATGCCCCTCCACTTT
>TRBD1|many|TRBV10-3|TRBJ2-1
CAISDRQGTYNEQFF
TGTGCCATCAGTGATAGACAGGGAACCTACAATGAGCAGTTCTTC
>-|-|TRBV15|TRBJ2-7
CATSRTSGGIYEQYF
TGTGCCACCAGCAGGACCTCGGGTGGAATCTACGAGCAGTACTTC
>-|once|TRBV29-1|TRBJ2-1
CSVWDNEQFF
TGCAGCGTTTGGGATAATGAGCAGTTCTTC
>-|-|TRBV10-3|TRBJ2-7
CAIRGTSGDEQYF
TGTGCCATCAGAGGGACATCTGGGGACGAGCAGTACTTC
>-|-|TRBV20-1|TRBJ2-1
CSASTKGLYNEQFF
TGCAGTGCCAGCACTAAAGGACTATACAATGAGCAGTTCTTC
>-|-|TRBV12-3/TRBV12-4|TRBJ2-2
CTSTYRDTGELFF
TGTACCAGCACCTACAGGGACACCGGGGAGCTGTTTTTT
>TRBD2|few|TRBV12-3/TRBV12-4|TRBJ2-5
CASSITLAGGRETQYF
TGTGCCAGCAGCATTACTCTAGCGGGGGGTCGAGAGACCCAGTACTTC